The 12 T cell receptor beta chains below come from one sample, sequenced in a study of a mutant IDH1 vaccine in newly diagnosed glioma. Regarding time point: week 11, during vaccination. Doses comprised 300 ug of mutant IDH1 20-mer peptide each, plus topical imiquimod. Sequencing used immunoSEQ multiplex PCR; TCRdb keeps in-frame clones, though not all of them. The sample yields roughly 62,000 clones, about 89% seen once. The antigens of these receptors remain unknown. The starting material was PBMCs, obtained from a glioma patient whose treatment included an IDH1 peptide vaccine. All receptors derive from a middle-aged man with glioma.

The rearrangement joins TRBV7-2 to TRBJ2-5; TRBD1 aligns across 7 bases. The tail of the sequence fits TRBJ2-7 better, so the J call may be wrong. CDR1 is SGHTA, CDR2 FQGNSA, per germline. The CDR3 is 15 residues long. This chain's CDR3 is CASSVTGTDFYEQYF. CDR3 in DNA: TGTGCCAGCAGCGTGACCGGGACAGACTTTTACGAGCAGTACTTC.

This chain joins TRBV5-1 and TRBJ2-1, with TRBD2 as a possible D gene (5 bases). Trimming stripped 4 bases from V and 7 bases from J, with 18 bases between. Per the germline V gene, CDR1 is SGHRS and CDR2 is YFSETQ. The CDR3 has 15 amino acids. CDR3 sequence (DNA): TGCGCCAGCAGCCGGCTGGAGGTCGTGGGGAATGAGCAGTTCTTC. It yields the protein CASSRLEVVGNEQFF.

The table lists this clone with a count of one. V gene TRBV9 combines with J gene TRBJ2-7; TRBD2 agrees at 9 bases. V was pared by 0 bases and J by 6 bases, with 7 bases of the junction left unmatched. The CDR3 contains 15 residues. Germline V CDR1 and CDR2: SGDLS, YYNGEE. CDR3 nucleotide sequence: TGTGCCAGCAGCGTAGGAGATAGCGGGAGCGGCGAGCAGTACTTC. Its translation: CASSVGDSGSGEQYF.

The rearrangement joins TRBV6-6 to TRBJ1-4; D is uncertain. Germline CDR1 is MNHNY and CDR2 is SVGAGI (reference sequence). This CDR3 has 13 residues. Deletions cut 8 bases from V and 2 bases from J, with 9 bases between. The CDR3 bases are TGTGCCAGCCTTCGGACCACTAATGAAAAACTGTTTTTT. It is translated as CASLRTTNEKLFF.

The CDR3 reads CASSERTSGSYNEQFF. As DNA, the CDR3 is TGTGCCAGCAGCGAAAGGACTAGCGGATCCTACAATGAGCAGTTCTTC. The chain couples TRBV11-3 to TRBJ2-1; TRBD2 matches 10 bases. The CDR3 runs to 16 residues. V shed 5 bases, J shed 1 base, and the junction held 5 bases outside the gene matches. Germline loops: CDR1 SGHNT, CDR2 YENEEA.

This clone came up once. The chain joins TRBV28 to TRBJ2-3; D unresolved. V was shortened by 2 bases and J by 2 bases, with 20 bases between the two germline ends. The CDR3 is 18 residues long. Germline CDR1 is MDHEN and CDR2 is SYDVKM. CDR3: CASSLPSTSSTFTDTQYF. CDR3 in DNA: TGTGCCAGCAGTTTACCTTCGACCTCATCGACTTTCACAGATACGCAGTATTTT.

V usage is TRBV2 and J usage is TRBJ2-3; weak D call: TRBD1 (5 bases). Germline CDR1 SNHLY, CDR2 FYNNEI. This CDR3 comprises 13 residues. The V end lost 9 bases, the J end lost 1 base, and 11 bases lay between the germline ends. CDR3 in DNA: TGTGCCAGTCCCAGGGTGGGCACAGATACGCAGTATTTT. Its protein product is CASPRVGTDTQYF.

CDR3 amino acids: CASRQGTNTEAFF. The CDR3 DNA reads TGTGCCAGCCGACAGGGGACGAACACTGAAGCTTTCTTT. The rearrangement links TRBV7-6 to TRBJ1-1; 8 bases line up with TRBD1. CDR3 length: 13 amino acids. J lost 1 base, V lost 8 bases, and 3 bases had no gene match. Germline CDR1 SGHVS, CDR2 FNYEAQ.

CDR3 bases: TGTGCCAGCTCAACAGGGTACGGCTACACCTTC. Its translation: CASSTGYGYTF. The J gene is TRBJ1-2, the V gene TRBV18; TRBD1 is a possible D gene (6 bases). With 5 bases removed from V and 8 bases from J, the gap between germline ends came to 9 bases. Germline loops: CDR1 KGHSH, CDR2 LQKENI. This CDR3 has 11 amino acids.

This clone was detected only once. CDR3 nucleotides: TGTGCCAGCTCATCCGGGACGAGCACAGATACGCAGTATTTT. Its protein is CASSSGTSTDTQYF. The rearrangement links TRBV18 to TRBJ2-3; D may correspond to TRBD1 or TRBD2 (5 bases each). V lost 5 bases, J lost 0 bases, and 9 bases lay in between. Germline V gene data show CDR1 as KGHSH and CDR2 as LQKENI. There are 14 residues in the CDR3.

This chain joins TRBV10-2 and TRBJ2-1, with no clear D. The CDR3 covers 14 residues. Germline-derived CDR1 and CDR2 are WSHSY and SAAADI. Trimming pared 4 bases from V and 2 bases from J, leaving 9 bases between. CDR3 nucleotide sequence: TGCGCCAGCAGTGTCACACAGACCTACAATGAGCAGTTCTTC. Translated: CASSVTQTYNEQFF.

This rearrangement joins TRBV7-2 to TRBJ2-2; 8 bases fit TRBD2. Germline values: CDR1 SGHTA, CDR2 FQGNSA. The CDR3 sequence is 16 residues long. With 1 base clipped from V and 2 bases from J, the junction kept 3 bases outside the gene matches. The DNA of the CDR3 is TGTGCCAGCAGCTTAGGGCTAGCGGGCAACACCGGGGAGCTGTTTTTT. It codes for CASSLGLAGNTGELFF.